This TCR beta chain was obtained from a study of regulatory T cells in long-lasting Graves disease. The study, taken as a whole, reports: No thyroid tissue was studied; the work used peripheral blood only. TRBV28, TRBJ1-2 and TRBJ2-5 were segments that persistent disease favored.

As for this clonotype: Its specificity is unknown. Only one base separates this from a far larger clonotype, so it likely reflects a read error.

The time point: newly diagnosed GD, antithyroid drugs for less than 3 months. The TCR library used RNA extracted from PBMCs. TCR beta libraries were built with iRepertoire HTBI primers and Arm-PCR of CDR3 regions. TCRdb reprocessed the multiplex PCR reads via MiXCR and lists one record per CDR3 protein. In the table there are roughly 410,000 distinct CDR3 sequences, approximately 16% of which are singletons. In germline, CDR1 is SGHAT, CDR2 FQNNGV. This CDR3 is 16 amino acids long. This sample also belongs to another study, concerning T cells in Graves' hyperthyroidism and ophthalmopathy. In that study: A set of HTBI primers served as the primers for a first-round RT-PCR of the TCR CDR3.

The sequencing used peripheral blood mononuclear cells (PBMCs), collected at new diagnosis, from a patient treated with antithyroid drugs. The rearrangement uses TRBV11-2 and TRBJ2-5, with 8 bases fitting TRBD2. The clonotype was recovered from a woman in her forties with Graves disease. In nucleotides, the CDR3 is TGTGCCAGAAGCTTCATGCCAGCGGGAGAGCAAGAGACCCAGTACTTC. Protein product: CARSFMPAGEQETQYF. Full variable domain (rest looked up from reference TRBV11-2 and TRBJ2-5): EAGVAQSPRYKIIEKRQSVAFWCNPISGHATLYWYQQILGQGPKLLIQFQNNGVVDDSQLPKDRFSAERLKGVDSTLKIQPAKLEDSAVYLCARSFMPAGEQETQYFGPGTRLLVL.